This paragraph covers one T cell receptor (beta chain) sequence. Its specificity is not known. V lost 3 bases and J lost 0, with 12 bases in between. Germline CDR1 and CDR2: MNHEY and SMNVEV (reference sequence). CDR3 length equals 15 residues. This record comes from a study of PD-1 blockade in classical Hodgkin lymphoma. As for the study in general: Patients had nivolumab dosed at 3 mg/kg, delivered intravenously every 2 weeks. Notes on the study in general: Whoever responded completely had baseline diversity much like that seen in newly diagnosed patients.

Each of the patients experienced relapse following autologous stem cell transplantation, and their brentuximab vedotin exposure differed. Relapsed/refractory classical Hodgkin lymphoma patients had complete, partial or progressive responses. TCRdb's table, derived via immunoSEQ multiplex PCR, lists solely in-frame clones and lacks some. The sample records around 66,000 clones, 70% to 75% being singletons. Sequenced here: peripheral blood mononuclear cells (PBMCs), sampled before the second cycle of nivolumab. This sequence was found in a human donor with classical Hodgkin lymphoma. V is TRBV27 and J is TRBJ2-7; perhaps TRBD1 as D (5 bases). The CDR3, as DNA: TGTGCCAGCAGTTTCGACAGCGCCGGCTCCTACGAGCAGTACTTC. Translation: CASSFDSAGSYEQYF.